A single sample gave rise to the 28 T cell receptor beta chains below, sequenced in a study of T cells in Graves' hyperthyroidism and ophthalmopathy. Authors of the study amplified TCR beta CDR3 regions from RNA transcripts. First-round RT-PCR targeting the TCR CDR3 was performed with the HTBI primer set. TCRdb re-derived calls from the multiplex PCR reads in MiXCR, one entry per CDR3 protein. The sample contains approximately 49,000 distinct CDR3 sequences, roughly 50% of which appear only once. The material sequenced was peripheral blood or thyroid tissue (not recorded which). The receptor source for this set is a man younger than 35 with Graves' hyperthyroidism.

This clonotype has only a few counts. A read error may produce the germline difference seen at one junction end. The chain recombines TRBV9 with TRBJ1-2, with D possibly matching TRBD1 (5 bases). The V gene's germline CDR1 is SGDLS and CDR2 YYNGEE. This CDR3 has 15 amino acids. Written as DNA, the CDR3 is TGTGCCAGCAGCGTAGACCTGGGACCTAACTATGGCTACACCTTT. Translation: CASSVDLGPNYGYTF.

The table lists this clonotype with many counts. The chain joins TRBV7-9 to TRBJ2-5; no clear D gene. Germline V lookup: CDR1 SEHNR, CDR2 FQNEAQ (reference sequence). The CDR3 is 14 amino acids. V lost 6 bases and J lost 0, with 11 bases in between. CDR3 nucleotide sequence: TGTGCCAGCAGGGATGGCGAGTACCAAGAGACCCAGTACTTC. Protein: CASRDGEYQETQYF.

V usage is TRBV15 and J usage is TRBJ2-7, with D perhaps TRBD1 (6 bases). Germline CDR1 and CDR2: LNHNV and YYDKDF (reference sequence). There are 16 residues in the CDR3. Trimming removed 3 bases from V and 4 bases from J, with 19 bases in between. The DNA of the CDR3 is TGTGCCACCAGCAGCTTAGGAGGCAGGGGATCGTACGAGCAGTACTTC. Its translation is CATSSLGGRGSYEQYF.

This clonotype occurred once. The chain carries TRBV7-7 and TRBJ2-5; 10 nucleotides line up with TRBD2. Germline V gene data show CDR1 as SSHAT and CDR2 as FNYEAQ (reference sequence). V shed 5 bases, J shed 1 base, and the junction held 1 base outside the gene matches. The CDR3 length is 14 residues. CDR3 DNA sequence: TGTGCCAGCAGCACTAGCGGGATCCAAGAGACCCAGTACTTC. Encoded protein: CASSTSGIQETQYF.

As concerns this clonotype: Since no conserved phenylalanine or tryptophan closes the CDR3, a read error is the likely cause. This chain links TRBV10-2 with TRBJ1-2; D is perhaps TRBD1 (5 bases). The germline V and J ends were trimmed by 7 bases and 6 bases, with 18 bases remaining between them. This CDR3 has 14 amino acids. Germline CDR1 WSHSY, CDR2 SAAADI. The chain's CDR3 is CASTGAQASHGYTS. The DNA of the CDR3 is TGCGCCAGCACTGGGGCTCAAGCAAGCCATGGCTACACCTCC.

The V gene is TRBV19, the J gene TRBJ1-2; TRBD1 aligns across 10 bases. The CDR3 length is 13 residues. Trimming took 3 bases from V and 9 from J; bases not matched to a gene: 4. Germline CDR1 is LNHDA and CDR2 is SQIVND (reference sequence). CDR3 sequence (DNA): TGTGCCAGTAGTATCTCGACAGGGGGCAGCTACACCTTC. Its translation is CASSISTGGSYTF.

To note about this clonotype: No conserved phenylalanine or tryptophan ends this CDR3, so it is likely a read error. The rearrangement joins TRBV7-8 to TRBJ2-5, with TRBD1 matching 9 bases. There are 17 residues in the CDR3. Germline CDR1 is SGHVS and CDR2 is FQNEAQ. CDR3 protein: CASSYRSGTGYQETQYL. The CDR3 DNA sequence: TGCGCCAGCAGCTACAGATCCGGGACAGGGTATCAAGAGACCCAGTACCTC.

The gene calls are TRBV15 and TRBJ2-7; possibly TRBD2 for D (5 bases). This CDR3 region has 13 residues. Trimming removed 6 bases from V and 1 base from J, with 10 bases in between. Germline CDR1 reads LNHNV; CDR2 reads YYDKDF (reference sequence). This chain's CDR3 is CATRLTGSYEQYF. The CDR3 DNA sequence: TGTGCCACCAGATTGACGGGGTCCTACGAGCAGTACTTC.

This chain joins TRBV20-1 and TRBJ2-7; TRBD2 agrees at 11 bases. The CDR3 sequence is 14 residues long. CDR1 DFQATT and CDR2 SNEGSKA come from the germline V gene (reference sequence). The DNA of the CDR3 is TGCAGCGCTCCACTAGCGGGAGATCGTAACGAGCAGTACTTC. Its translation: CSAPLAGDRNEQYF.

The chain couples TRBV7-2 to TRBJ2-5; TRBD2 agrees at 12 bases. Germline V gives CDR1 SGHTA, CDR2 FQGNSA. V dropped 5 bases and J dropped 5; count of bases not matched to a gene: 6. The CDR3 length is 15 residues. The CDR3 DNA is TGTGCCAGCAGCATGACTAGCGGGGGACAGGAGACCCAGTACTTC. It is translated as CASSMTSGGQETQYF.

This clonotype was seen more than once but under ten times. J is TRBJ2-7 and V is TRBV10-3, with 9 bases fitting TRBD1. CDR3 length: 14 residues. Germline V lookup: CDR1 ENHRY, CDR2 SYGVKD. The J segment lost 2 bases and the V segment lost 6 bases, leaving 5 bases of the junction unmatched. The DNA of the CDR3 is TGTGCCATCAGGGGACAGGGCGCCCCCTACGAGCAGTACTTC. Translating gives CAIRGQGAPYEQYF.

The chain combines TRBV29-1 with TRBJ2-7; the D is unclear. The CDR3 is 11 amino acids. V lost 3 bases to trimming and J lost 6 bases, with 9 bases between them. Germline loops: CDR1 SQVTM, CDR2 ANQGSEA. CDR3: CSVEENSEQYF. CDR3 bases: TGCAGCGTTGAGGAGAACTCCGAGCAGTACTTC.

The V call is TRBV7-2, the J call TRBJ2-5, with 10 nucleotides matching TRBD2. Germline loops: CDR1 SGHTA, CDR2 FQGNSA. There are 16 residues in the CDR3. V shed 1 base and J 2 bases; nucleotides not matched to a gene: 4. CDR3: CASSLGTSGAQETQYF. Here the CDR3 DNA reads TGTGCCAGCAGCTTAGGGACTAGCGGAGCACAAGAGACCCAGTACTTC. The whole variable domain, filled in from reference TRBV7-2 and TRBJ2-5, reads GAGVSQSPSNKVTEKGKDVELRCDPISGHTALYWYRQSLGQGLEFLIYFQGNSAPDKSGLPSDRFSAERTGGSVSTLTIQRTQQEDSAVYLCASSLGTSGAQETQYFGPGTRLLVL.

The chain uses TRBV7-9 and TRBJ1-6; D possibly corresponds to TRBD1 (6 bases). V dropped 5 bases and J dropped 16 bases, with 12 bases sitting between them. The CDR3 runs 11 residues. CDR1 and CDR2 from the germline V gene are SEHNR and FQNEAQ (reference sequence). CDR3: CASSLIGGLHF. The DNA of the CDR3 is TGTGCCAGCAGCCTGATAGGGGGGCTCCACTTT.

The chain employs TRBV11-2 and TRBJ2-2, with a tentative D call TRBD1 (5 bases). CDR3 length equals 13 residues. Trimming took 4 bases from V and 6 from J, leaving 9 bases between them. Germline V gene lookup returns CDR1 SGHAT and CDR2 FQNNGV. The CDR3 sequence: CASSSIRAGELFF. CDR3 bases: TGTGCCAGCAGCTCGATCAGGGCCGGGGAGCTGTTTTTT. Based on the CDR3 plus reference TRBV11-2 and TRBJ2-2, the full variable domain is EAGVAQSPRYKIIEKRQSVAFWCNPISGHATLYWYQQILGQGPKLLIQFQNNGVVDDSQLPKDRFSAERLKGVDSTLKIQPAKLEDSAVYLCASSSIRAGELFFGEGSRLTVL.

In regard to this clonotype: One end of the junction fails to match germline, which may point to a read error. The rearrangement joins TRBV19 to TRBJ2-7; perhaps D is TRBD1 or TRBD2 (5 bases each). The CDR3 totals 13 residues. Per germline, CDR1 LNHDA and CDR2 SQIVND (reference sequence). CDR3 DNA sequence: TGTGCCATTAGTGGGGACGCCTCCTACGAGCAGTACTTC. The encoded protein is CAISGDASYEQYF.

Details on this clonotype: One end of the junction varies from germline; a read error may be responsible. V is TRBV7-9 and J is TRBJ2-7; D might be TRBD2 (7 bases). The CDR3 runs to 15 residues. CDR1 is SEHNR, CDR2 FQNEAQ, per germline (reference sequence). The CDR3 loop reads CASSQDGGAAYEQYF. The DNA of the CDR3 is TGCGCCAGCAGCCAAGATGGGGGGGCCGCCTACGAGCAGTACTTC.

At least ten counts were recorded for this clonotype. This rearrangement joins TRBV3-1 to TRBJ2-5; D possibly corresponds to TRBD2 (6 bases). Germline lookup yields CDR1 LGHDT and CDR2 YNNKEL (reference sequence). Trimming removed 1 base from V and 4 bases from J, with 13 bases in between. This CDR3 is 15 amino acids long. Here the CDR3 reads CASSQGRRGAETQYF. The CDR3 DNA sequence: TGTGCCAGCAGCCAAGGGAGGAGGGGAGCAGAGACCCAGTACTTC.

V is TRBV5-1 and J is TRBJ2-1; TRBD1 agrees at 7 bases. This CDR3 is built from 16 residues. Germline V gives CDR1 SGHRS, CDR2 YFSETQ. The trim removed 0 bases at V and 5 bases at J, leaving 8 bases unmatched. For the CDR3, the DNA is TGCGCCAGCAGCTTGGAGTTTTGGGACAGTAACAATGAGCAGTTCTTC. It codes for CASSLEFWDSNNEQFF.

The V and J genes are TRBV5-4 and TRBJ1-2, with a tentative D call TRBD1 (5 bases). The CDR3 runs 14 residues. The ends were cut back, 1 base at V and 4 bases at J, with 11 bases in the middle. Germline V gives CDR1 SGHNT, CDR2 YYREEE (reference sequence). The CDR3 loop reads CASSLYAGIYGYTF. CDR3 in DNA: TGTGCCAGCAGCTTGTATGCAGGGATCTATGGCTACACCTTC. Variable domain in full (rest from reference TRBV5-4 and TRBJ1-2): ETGVTQSPTHLIKTRGQQVTLRCSSQSGHNTVSWYQQALGQGPQFIFQYYREEENGRGNFPPRFSGLQFPNYSSELNVNALELDDSALYLCASSLYAGIYGYTFGSGTRLTVV.

CDR3 sequence reads: CASSSHLTGQGREQYF. The CDR3, as DNA: TGTGCCAGCAGCTCCCATTTAACGGGACAGGGAAGGGAGCAGTACTTC. The rearrangement uses TRBV7-2 and TRBJ2-7, with 9 bases identical to TRBD1. Germline values: CDR1 SGHTA, CDR2 FQGNSA. J lost 7 bases, V lost 4 bases, and 14 bases had no gene match. This CDR3 comprises 16 residues.

This clonotype was recorded many times. The chain recombines TRBV6-6 with TRBJ2-7, with unresolved D. From germline, CDR1 is MNHNY and CDR2 SVGAGI (reference sequence). V was pared by 0 bases and J by 7 bases, with 22 bases between. The CDR3 runs to 17 residues. DNA for the CDR3: TGTGCCAGCAGTTACTCGATGACCCCCCCGAGGCAAGTGGAGCAGTACTTC. The encoded protein is CASSYSMTPPRQVEQYF.

This clonotype was found many times. The CDR3 spells CASSPRTVSEQYF. In nucleotides, the CDR3 is TGTGCCAGTAGTCCACGGACAGTTTCCGAGCAGTACTTC. J is TRBJ2-7 and V is TRBV19; TRBD1 is a possible D gene (6 bases). Germline V lookup: CDR1 LNHDA, CDR2 SQIVND (reference sequence). This CDR3 spans 13 amino acids. The V end was cut by 5 bases, the J end by 6 bases, with 14 bases between.

The chain employs TRBV24-1 and TRBJ1-2, with D possibly TRBD1 on 6 matching bases. Trimming cost V 3 bases and J 2 bases, with 9 bases left between them. This CDR3 spans 14 amino acids. Germline values: CDR1 KGHDR, CDR2 SFDVKD. CDR3 bases: TGTGCCACCAGTGATGCGACAGGCAACTATGGCTACACCTTC. Translation: CATSDATGNYGYTF.

There are many counts of this clonotype. This rearrangement joins TRBV20-1 to TRBJ1-2; maybe TRBD1 (6 bases). Trimming left V 4 bases short and J 8 bases short, with 14 bases between. The CDR3 totals 12 residues. Germline-derived CDR1 and CDR2 are DFQATT and SNEGSKA (reference sequence). The CDR3, as DNA: TGCAGTGCTAACAGACAGGATAGGGGCTACACCTTC. It specifies CSANRQDRGYTF.

The chain uses TRBV20-1 and TRBJ1-3; tentatively, D is TRBD1 (6 bases). Trimming took 6 bases from V and 3 from J, leaving 15 bases between them. Germline V gives CDR1 DFQATT, CDR2 SNEGSKA (reference sequence). This CDR3 is built from 14 residues. The CDR3 loop reads CSASGGGRGNTIYF. The CDR3 nucleotides are TGCAGTGCCAGCGGGGGGGGGCGTGGAAACACCATATATTTT.

Notes on this clonotype: Without the conserved terminal phenylalanine or tryptophan, this CDR3 likely stems from a read error. The DNA is left out, because the CDR3 cannot be placed on it with certainty; the CDR3 is given as TCRdb lists it. The chain's CDR3 is CASSVAQGYGYAI. This sequence joins TRBV9 and TRBJ1-2; TRBD1, the table's D call, was not compared with the DNA. Germline-derived CDR1 and CDR2 are SGDLS and YYNGEE. The CDR3 totals 13 residues, both ends included.

By proportion, this clonotype is medium-sized. The CDR3 loop reads CASLHQNTGELFF. The CDR3 nucleotides are TGTGCCAGCTTACATCAGAACACCGGGGAGCTGTTTTTT. The rearrangement links TRBV6-2 or TRBV6-3 to TRBJ2-2; D ambiguous. Trimming took off 8 bases at V and 1 base at J, with 8 bases between the two ends. CDR1 MNHEY and CDR2 SVGEGT come from the germline V gene. This CDR3 contains 13 residues.